This entry lists 20 T cell receptor beta chains sequenced from one sample in a study of T cells in Graves' hyperthyroidism and ophthalmopathy. What was amplified from RNA transcripts were TCR beta CDR3 regions. The TCR CDR3 first-round RT-PCR relied on the HTBI primer set. TCRdb passed the multiplex PCR reads through MiXCR, listing each CDR3 protein once. The sample contains about 350,000 distinct CDR3 sequences, approximately 15% of which appear only once. What was sequenced was blood. The receptors derive from a woman aged 30 to 39 with Graves' hyperthyroidism.

This clonotype turned up a few times. This chain connects TRBV2 to TRBJ2-5, with D unclear. This CDR3 comprises 12 residues. CDR1 SNHLY and CDR2 FYNNEI come from the germline V gene. With 8 bases removed from V and 1 base from J, the gap between germline ends came to 8 bases. CDR3 sequence reads: CASRRPQETQYF. The CDR3 DNA sequence: TGTGCCAGCCGGAGACCCCAAGAGACCCAGTACTTC.

This clonotype showed up many times. This sequence joins TRBV6-2 or TRBV6-3 and TRBJ1-2; the match to TRBD1 covers 7 bases. Germline CDR1 reads MNHEY; CDR2 reads SVGEGT. Trimming removed 2 bases from V and 2 bases from J; junction bases left unmatched: 8. This CDR3 comprises 16 residues. CDR3 residues: CASSYAGTAFNYGYTF. CDR3 bases: TGTGCCAGCAGTTACGCTGGGACAGCCTTCAACTATGGCTACACCTTC.

The gene calls are TRBV18 and TRBJ1-1; tentatively, D is TRBD1 (5 bases). The CDR3 covers 14 residues. Trimming pared 3 bases from V and 6 bases from J, leaving 14 bases between. Per the germline V gene, CDR1 is KGHSH and CDR2 is LQKENI. The CDR3 DNA reads as TGTGCCAGCTCACCGGAGCTAACAGGCCCTGAAGCTTTCTTT. As protein: CASSPELTGPEAFF.

This clonotype was recorded at least ten times. This sequence joins TRBV12-3 or TRBV12-4 and TRBJ2-3; the D is unclear. The CDR3 length is 13 residues. The V end was cut by 7 bases, the J end by 2 bases, with 10 bases between. CDR3 sequence (DNA): TGTGCCAGCATGGTCTGGGTCACAGATACGCAGTATTTT. Its protein product is CASMVWVTDTQYF.

This chain connects TRBV7-2 to TRBJ2-2; D remains ambiguous. V lost 5 bases to trimming and J lost 4 bases, with 8 bases between them. The CDR3 covers 13 residues. Germline CDR1 SGHTA, CDR2 FQGNSA. The CDR3 DNA follows: TGTGCCAGCAGCCCCTTCTTCACCGGGGAGCTGTTTTTT. This translates into CASSPFFTGELFF.

Turning to this clonotype: This may arise from a read error, as a much more abundant clone is one base away. This CDR3 is missing its conserved last phenylalanine or tryptophan, likely due to a read error. This rearrangement joins TRBV7-2 to TRBJ2-2, with unresolved D. CDR1 is SGHTA, CDR2 FQGNSA, per germline. The V end was cut by 7 bases, the J end by 5 bases, with 11 bases between. The length of the CDR3 is 13 residues. CDR3 in amino acids: CASTPSRTGELFL. CDR3 DNA sequence: TGTGCCAGCACCCCCTCCAGGACCGGGGAGCTGTTTCTT.

This clonotype was observed many times. The chain uses TRBV28 and TRBJ1-2, with TRBD1 identical over 9 bases. J gave up 0 bases and V 10 bases, and 9 bases lay outside the gene matches. Germline CDR1 MDHEN, CDR2 SYDVKM. The CDR3 runs 15 residues. CDR3 loop: CAIELQGAPNYGYTF. For the CDR3, the DNA is TGTGCCATCGAGTTACAGGGGGCGCCTAACTATGGCTACACCTTC.

In this sample, this clonotype turned up a few times. The rearrangement joins TRBV2 to TRBJ2-7; the D gene could be TRBD1 or TRBD2 (5 bases each). Germline CDR1 and CDR2: SNHLY and FYNNEI. With 8 bases removed from V and 4 bases from J, the gap between germline ends came to 18 bases. This CDR3 spans 14 amino acids. CDR3 sequence: CASRGHRGGYEQYF. CDR3 bases: TGTGCCAGCCGTGGACATCGGGGTGGGTACGAGCAGTACTTC.

As to this clonotype: The germline gene is not matched at one end of the junction; a read error may be the cause. The chain is built from TRBV20-1 and TRBJ2-2; D possibly corresponds to TRBD2 (5 bases). Germline CDR1 DFQATT, CDR2 SNEGSKA (reference sequence). CDR3 size: 12 residues. This chain's CDR3 is CSANSGSGELLF. CDR3 sequence (DNA): TGCAGTGCCAATTCAGGTTCCGGGGAGCTGCTTTTT.

This clonotype was seen only a few times. The chain recombines TRBV6-1 with TRBJ2-1, with TRBD2 identical over 8 bases. The V gene end was trimmed by 5 bases and the J gene end by 10 bases; junction bases not matched to a gene: 13. This CDR3 has 15 amino acids. Per germline, CDR1 MNHNS and CDR2 SASEGT. The CDR3 here is CASSRLTSDRTEQFF. CDR3 DNA: TGTGCCAGCAGTCGTTTGACTAGCGACCGGACCGAGCAGTTCTTC.

This clonotype was seen only a few times. The chain links TRBV15 to TRBJ2-3; D might be TRBD2 (6 bases). V was trimmed by 0 bases and J by 0 bases, leaving 10 bases between them. Germline assignment: CDR1 LNHNV and CDR2 YYDKDF (reference sequence). CDR3 length: 16 residues. Here the CDR3 DNA reads TGTGCCACCAGCAGAGATCGACTAGAGAGCACAGATACGCAGTATTTT. Translated, it gives CATSRDRLESTDTQYF.

This clonotype was counted a few times. CDR3 amino acids: CASSAGLAGLYNEQFF. CDR3 in DNA: TGTGCCAGCAGCGCGGGACTAGCGGGCCTCTACAATGAGCAGTTCTTC. V gene TRBV3-1 combines with J gene TRBJ2-1, with TRBD2 identical over 12 bases. This CDR3 has 16 residues. The germline V gene encodes CDR1 LGHDT and CDR2 YNNKEL (reference sequence). V shed 5 bases and J 3 bases; nucleotides not matched to a gene: 5.

This clonotype was counted at least ten times. The rearrangement links TRBV11-2 to TRBJ2-1, with 8 bases identical to TRBD2. This CDR3 is 16 amino acids long. CDR1 and CDR2 from the germline V gene are SGHAT and FQNNGV. V lost 5 bases, J lost 4 bases, and 10 bases stayed unmatched. CDR3 sequence (DNA): TGTGCCAGCAGCCTCTTAGCGGGATCCGCTTACAATGAGCAGTTCTTC. Translation gives CASSLLAGSAYNEQFF.

This clonotype was counted many times. The J gene is TRBJ2-3, the V gene TRBV20-1; D uncertain. The CDR3 covers 14 residues. V was shortened by 0 bases and J by 0 bases, with 7 bases between the two germline ends. Germline CDR1 reads DFQATT; CDR2 reads SNEGSKA (reference sequence). CDR3 region: CSARDLDSTDTQYF. DNA of the CDR3: TGCAGTGCTAGAGACCTGGACAGCACAGATACGCAGTATTTT.

V usage is TRBV6-1 and J usage is TRBJ2-1; D ambiguous. The V gene lost 7 bases and the J gene lost 11 bases, with 15 bases spanning the gap. This CDR3 spans 12 amino acids. Germline loops: CDR1 MNHNS, CDR2 SASEGT. CDR3 sequence reads: CASTTPTVKQFF. CDR3 sequence (DNA): TGTGCCAGCACGACCCCGACCGTTAAGCAGTTCTTC.

This clonotype has at least ten counts. This rearrangement joins TRBV28 to TRBJ2-1; D unresolved. Germline V gene lookup returns CDR1 MDHEN and CDR2 SYDVKM. V was clipped by 5 bases and J by 8 bases, with 16 bases between them. The length of the CDR3 is 14 residues. The DNA of the CDR3 is TGTGCCAGCAGTGGGCGGATACGCGTCGATGAGCAGTTCTTC. Translating it yields CASSGRIRVDEQFF.

This clonotype was observed a handful of times. The chain is built from TRBV20-1 and TRBJ2-7; tentative D call: TRBD2 (6 bases). This CDR3 comprises 12 residues. Germline V gives CDR1 DFQATT, CDR2 SNEGSKA (reference sequence). Trimming stripped 5 bases from V and 2 bases from J, with 10 bases between. The CDR3 region has the DNA TGCAGTGCTGGAGGGGCTGCCTACGAGCAGTACTTC. It yields the protein CSAGGAAYEQYF.

The chain uses TRBV14 and TRBJ1-5, with TRBD1 as a possible D gene (6 bases). CDR3 length: 14 amino acids. Trimming took 2 bases from V and 6 from J, leaving 11 bases between them. Germline CDR1 reads SGHDN; CDR2 reads FVKESK. The CDR3 protein is CASSQSGVAQPQHF. CDR3 nucleotides: TGTGCCAGCAGCCAATCAGGGGTGGCTCAGCCCCAGCATTTT.

This clonotype was counted ten times or more. The chain carries TRBV30 and TRBJ2-5; 8 bases map to TRBD1. CDR1 is GTSNPN and CDR2 is SVGIG in the germline V gene (reference sequence). This CDR3 comprises 13 residues. Unmatched junction bases numbered 3, after V lost 2 bases and J lost 4 bases. This CDR3 reads CAWSIDRGETQYF. CDR3 bases: TGTGCCTGGAGTATCGACAGGGGAGAGACCCAGTACTTC.

The chain joins TRBV20-1 to TRBJ2-7, with D possibly being TRBD1 or TRBD2 (5 bases each). V lost 0 bases to trimming and J lost 0 bases, with 15 bases between them. This CDR3 is 16 amino acids long. Germline V CDR1 and CDR2: DFQATT, SNEGSKA (reference sequence). CDR3 sequence: CSARDRGRRFSYEQYF. In DNA form, the CDR3 reads TGCAGTGCTAGAGATCGGGGACGCAGGTTCTCCTACGAGCAGTACTTC.